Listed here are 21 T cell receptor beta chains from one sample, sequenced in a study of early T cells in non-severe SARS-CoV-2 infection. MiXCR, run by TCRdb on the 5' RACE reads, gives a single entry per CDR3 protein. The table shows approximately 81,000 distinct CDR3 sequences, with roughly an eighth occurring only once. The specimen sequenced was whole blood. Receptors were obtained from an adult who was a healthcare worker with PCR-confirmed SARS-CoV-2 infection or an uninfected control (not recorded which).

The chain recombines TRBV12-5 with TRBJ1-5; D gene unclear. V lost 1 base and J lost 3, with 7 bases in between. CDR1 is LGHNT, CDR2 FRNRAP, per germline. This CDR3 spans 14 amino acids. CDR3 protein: CASGLGHDNQPQHF. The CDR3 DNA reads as TGTGCTAGTGGTTTGGGACACGACAATCAGCCCCAGCATTTT.

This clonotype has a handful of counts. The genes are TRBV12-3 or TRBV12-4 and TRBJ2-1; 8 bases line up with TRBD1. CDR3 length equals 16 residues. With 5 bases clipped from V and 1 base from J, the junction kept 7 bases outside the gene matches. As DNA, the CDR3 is TGTGCCAGCAGTCCAAGAGACAGGGGATCCTACAATGAGCAGTTCTTC. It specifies CASSPRDRGSYNEQFF.

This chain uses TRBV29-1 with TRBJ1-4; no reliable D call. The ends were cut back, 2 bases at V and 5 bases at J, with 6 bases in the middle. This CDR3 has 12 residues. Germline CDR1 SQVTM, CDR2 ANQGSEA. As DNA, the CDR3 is TGCAGCGTTGAAATCCAGAATGAAAAACTGTTTTTT. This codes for CSVEIQNEKLFF.

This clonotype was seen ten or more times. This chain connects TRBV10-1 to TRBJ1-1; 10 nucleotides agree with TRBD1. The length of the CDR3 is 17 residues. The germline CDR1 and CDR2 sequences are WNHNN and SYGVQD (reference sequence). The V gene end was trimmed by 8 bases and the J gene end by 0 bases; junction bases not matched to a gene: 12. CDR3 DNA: TGCGCCAGCTTAACCCCGACAGGGGGCAAGATGAACACTGAAGCTTTCTTT. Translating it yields CASLTPTGGKMNTEAFF.

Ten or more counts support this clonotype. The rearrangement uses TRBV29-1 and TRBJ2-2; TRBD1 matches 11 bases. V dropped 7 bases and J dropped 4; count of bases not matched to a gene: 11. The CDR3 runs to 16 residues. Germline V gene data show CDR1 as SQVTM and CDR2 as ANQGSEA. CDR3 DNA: TGCAGCGCCTCCGGGACAGGGGGATCAACCACCGGGGAGCTGTTTTTT. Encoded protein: CSASGTGGSTTGELFF.

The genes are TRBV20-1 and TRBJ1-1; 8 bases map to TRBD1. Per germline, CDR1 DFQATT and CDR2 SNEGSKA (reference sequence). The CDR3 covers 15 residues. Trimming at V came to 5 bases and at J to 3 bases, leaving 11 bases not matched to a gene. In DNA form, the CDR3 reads TGCAGTGCTCACAACTTGGACAGGGCGGACACTGAAGCTTTCTTT. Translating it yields CSAHNLDRADTEAFF.

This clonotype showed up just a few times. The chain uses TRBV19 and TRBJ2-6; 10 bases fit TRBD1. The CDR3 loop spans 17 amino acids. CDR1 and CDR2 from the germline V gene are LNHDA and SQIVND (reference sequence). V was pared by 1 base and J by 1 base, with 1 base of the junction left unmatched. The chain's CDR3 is CASSIGQGASGANVLTF. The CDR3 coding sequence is TGTGCCAGTAGTATAGGACAGGGGGCGTCTGGGGCCAACGTCCTGACTTTC.

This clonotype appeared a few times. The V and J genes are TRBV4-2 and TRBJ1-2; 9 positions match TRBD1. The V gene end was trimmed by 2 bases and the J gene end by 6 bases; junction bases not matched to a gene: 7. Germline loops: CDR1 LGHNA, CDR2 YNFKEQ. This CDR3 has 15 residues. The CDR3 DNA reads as TGTGCCAGCAGCCAACCCGCACAGGGGGCAAATGGCTACACCTTC. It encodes CASSQPAQGANGYTF.

The CDR3 region has the DNA TGTGCCAGCAGAACTCCCTACGAGACAGGGGTCCACGAGCAGTACTTC. Residues: CASRTPYETGVHEQYF. This sequence joins TRBV6-5 and TRBJ2-7; 8 positions match TRBD1. After removal of 6 bases from V and 5 bases from J, the junction contained 15 bases not matched to a gene. CDR3 length: 16 residues. CDR1 MNHEY and CDR2 SVGAGI come from the germline V gene.

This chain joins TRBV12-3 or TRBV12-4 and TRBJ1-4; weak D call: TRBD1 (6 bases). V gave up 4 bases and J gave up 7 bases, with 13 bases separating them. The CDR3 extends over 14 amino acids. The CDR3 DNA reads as TGTGCCAGCAGTTCCCAGGGGTTGGGTGAAAAACTGTTTTTT. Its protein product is CASSSQGLGEKLFF.

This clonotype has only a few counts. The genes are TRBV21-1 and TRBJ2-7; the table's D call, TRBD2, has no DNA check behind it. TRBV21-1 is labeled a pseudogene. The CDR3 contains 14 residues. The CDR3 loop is CASSKGDFYYEQYF. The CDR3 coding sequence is TGTGCCAGCAGCAAGGGGGACTTTTACTACGAGCAGTACTTC.

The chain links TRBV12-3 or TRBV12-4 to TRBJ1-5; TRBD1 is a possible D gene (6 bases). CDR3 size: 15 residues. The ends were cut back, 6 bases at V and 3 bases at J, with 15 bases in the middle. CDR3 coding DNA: TGTGCCAGCAGCCCCGGGTACAGGGACAATCAGCCCCAGCATTTT. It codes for CASSPGYRDNQPQHF.

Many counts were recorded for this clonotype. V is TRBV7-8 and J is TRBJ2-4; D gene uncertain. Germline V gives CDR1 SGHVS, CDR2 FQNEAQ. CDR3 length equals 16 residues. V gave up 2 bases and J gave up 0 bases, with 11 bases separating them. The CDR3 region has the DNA TGTGCCAGCAGCTTATCAGGCAGTCTAGCCAAAAACATTCAGTACTTC. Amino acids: CASSLSGSLAKNIQYF.

CDR3 residues: CASSVSGTGGKGEQFF. In DNA form, the CDR3 reads TGTGCCAGCAGCGTATCCGGGACAGGGGGAAAGGGTGAGCAGTTCTTC. The J gene is TRBJ2-1, the V gene TRBV9; 11 bases fit TRBD1. Germline loops: CDR1 SGDLS, CDR2 YYNGEE. J lost 9 bases, V lost 1 base, and 9 bases had no gene match. The CDR3 spans 16 residues.

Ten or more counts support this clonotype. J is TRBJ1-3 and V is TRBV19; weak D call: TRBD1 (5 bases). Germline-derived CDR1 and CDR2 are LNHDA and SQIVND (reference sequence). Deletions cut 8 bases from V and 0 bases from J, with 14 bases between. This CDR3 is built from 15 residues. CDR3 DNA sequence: TGTGCCAGTTGCGACAGCCGAAGCTCTGGAAACACCATATATTTT. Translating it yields CASCDSRSSGNTIYF. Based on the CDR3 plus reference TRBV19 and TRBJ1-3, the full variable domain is DGGITQSPKYLFRKEGQNVTLSCEQNLNHDAMYWYRQDPGQGLRLIYYSQIVNDFQKGDIAEGYSVSREKKESFPLTVTSAQKNPTAFYLCASCDSRSSGNTIYFGEGSWLTVV.

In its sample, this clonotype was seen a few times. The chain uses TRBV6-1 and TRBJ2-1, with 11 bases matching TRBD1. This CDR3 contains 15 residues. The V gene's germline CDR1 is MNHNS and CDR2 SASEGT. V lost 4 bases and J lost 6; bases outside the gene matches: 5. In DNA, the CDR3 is TGTGCCAGCAGTGGGGACAGGGGGGCTCTCAATGAGCAGTTCTTC. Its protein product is CASSGDRGALNEQFF.

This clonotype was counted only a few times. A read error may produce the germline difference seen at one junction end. The DNA of the CDR3 is TGTGCCAGCAGCTTCAGGGAGACCTCCACCCGGGAGCTGTTTTTT. This translates into CASSFRETSTRELFF. The chain recombines TRBV7-9 with TRBJ2-2, with D possibly being TRBD1 or TRBD2 (5 bases each). CDR3 size: 15 residues. Germline CDR1 is SEHNR and CDR2 is FQNEAQ (reference sequence).

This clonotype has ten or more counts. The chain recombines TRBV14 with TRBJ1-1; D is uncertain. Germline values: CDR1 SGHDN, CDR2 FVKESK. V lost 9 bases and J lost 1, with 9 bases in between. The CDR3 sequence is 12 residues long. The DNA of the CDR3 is TGTGCCAGTAAAGGAGGGAACACTGAAGCTTTCTTT. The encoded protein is CASKGGNTEAFF.

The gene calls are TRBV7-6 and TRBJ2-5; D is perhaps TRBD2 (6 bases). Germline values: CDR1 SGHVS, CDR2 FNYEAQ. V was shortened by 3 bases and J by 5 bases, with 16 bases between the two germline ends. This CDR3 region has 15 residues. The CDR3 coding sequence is TGTGCCAGCAGCTTCACCGGGACTTCGTCGGAGACCCAGTACTTC. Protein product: CASSFTGTSSETQYF.

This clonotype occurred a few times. CDR3: CAGGGFGANVLTF. Written as DNA, the CDR3 is TGCGCCGGCGGGGGCTTTGGGGCCAACGTCCTGACTTTC. J is TRBJ2-6 and V is TRBV4-1, with TRBD2 as a possible D gene (7 bases). Trimming took 11 bases from V and 3 from J, leaving 11 bases between them. This CDR3 has 13 amino acids. The germline gives CDR1 MGHRA, CDR2 YSYEKL.

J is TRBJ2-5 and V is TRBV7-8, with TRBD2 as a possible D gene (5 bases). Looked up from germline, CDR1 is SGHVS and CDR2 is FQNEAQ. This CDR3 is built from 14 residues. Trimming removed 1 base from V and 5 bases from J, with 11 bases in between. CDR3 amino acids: CASSLGRLGETQYF. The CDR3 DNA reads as TGTGCCAGCAGCTTAGGGAGGCTCGGGGAGACCCAGTACTTC. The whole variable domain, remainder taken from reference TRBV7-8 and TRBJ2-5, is GAGVSQSPRYKVAKRGQDVALRCDPISGHVSLFWYQQALGQGPEFLTYFQNEAQLDKSGLPSDRFFAERPEGSVSTLKIQRTQQEDSAVYLCASSLGRLGETQYFGPGTRLLVL.